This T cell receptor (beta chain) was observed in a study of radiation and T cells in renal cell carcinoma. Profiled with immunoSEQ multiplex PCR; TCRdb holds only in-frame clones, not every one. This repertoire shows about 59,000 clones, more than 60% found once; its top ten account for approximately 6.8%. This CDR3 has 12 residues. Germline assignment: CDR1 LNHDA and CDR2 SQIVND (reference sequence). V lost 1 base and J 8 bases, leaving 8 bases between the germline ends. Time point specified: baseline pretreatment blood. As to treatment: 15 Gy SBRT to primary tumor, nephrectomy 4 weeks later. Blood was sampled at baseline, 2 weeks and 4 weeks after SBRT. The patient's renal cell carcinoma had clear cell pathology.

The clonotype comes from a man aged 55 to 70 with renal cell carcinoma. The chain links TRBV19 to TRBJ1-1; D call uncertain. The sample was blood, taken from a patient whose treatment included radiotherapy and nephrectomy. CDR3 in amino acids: CASSIGEIEAFF. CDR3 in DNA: TGTGCCAGTAGTATAGGGGAAATCGAAGCTTTCTTT.